This TCR beta chain was captured by sequencing in a study of blood T cells in healthy people across ages. General study results and limits: The lack of PBMC sorting stopped any conclusive naive versus antigen-experienced comparison.

This clonotype was detected a few times. Its matching antigen is unknown. Sample-barcoded 5' priming and a J-beta primer mix drove a second PCR of roughly 6 to 12 cycles. Each cDNA was tagged by a template-switch adaptor containing 12 random nucleotides. All samples yielded 2.5 million or more CDR3-containing paired-end reads. TCRdb re-analysed the 5' RACE reads in MiXCR, keeping a single row per CDR3 protein. The table records about 400,000 distinct CDR3 sequences, about 52% of them present only once. This TCR came from a man aged 55 to 70 in good health. What was sequenced was blood.

The DNA for the CDR3 is TGCAGCGCCGAAGGGGACGAGCGTGAAAAACTGTTTTTT. It encodes CSAEGDEREKLFF. This chain uses TRBV29-1 with TRBJ1-4, with a tentative D call TRBD1 (5 bases). Looked up from germline, CDR1 is SQVTM and CDR2 is ANQGSEA. Trimming stripped 7 bases from V and 7 bases from J, with 16 bases between. This CDR3 contains 13 residues.